This TCR beta chain was sequenced during a study of T cell changes during pregnancy in multiple sclerosis. V lost 0 bases to trimming and J lost 7 bases; unmatched junction nucleotides: 23. This CDR3 has 20 amino acids. Germline CDR1 reads SGHVS; CDR2 reads FNYEAQ. Assay: immunoSEQ multiplex PCR; the TCRdb copy retains only in-frame clones and omits some. The data hold about 59,000 clones, with over 90% observed a single time. This clonotype was obtained from a female donor with multiple sclerosis, enrolled in a pregnancy study. The input for sequencing was CD8+ T cells from peripheral blood mononuclear cells, taken in the third trimester of pregnancy. The V call is TRBV7-6, the J call TRBJ2-5; 7 nucleotides line up with TRBD1. The CDR3 DNA is TGTGCCAGCAGCTTAGCGAAGTCAGGGGCCCGACAGGGAAGGACGGCGACCCAGTACTTC. Its translation is CASSLAKSGARQGRTATQYF.